Reported below is one T cell receptor (beta chain). Ten or more counts support this clonotype. Its recognized antigen is unknown. The input lacks base qualities; no much larger clone sits a single base away. The data were taken from a study of T cell repertoires in cytomegalovirus infection (dated by TCRdb to between 2018 and 2021). Looking at the study overall: Donor HLA type was relevant to the analysis, because carriage of CMV infection together with the matching HLA type was indicated by public TCR beta signatures.

Broader findings and caveats from the paper: In both this cohort and an independent cohort of several hundred donors, the cumulative frequency of public TCR beta family members distinguished carriers of CMV infection plus the relevant HLA type. The ex vivo response was dominated by HLA-C-restricted CMV-specific TCR beta clonotypes, which also provided the single most frequent clonotype in two of eight donors.

Trimming costs V 4 bases and J 2 bases, and their ends lie 13 bases apart. CDR1 is given as SGHTA and CDR2 as FQGTGA, both from the germline V gene. The CDR3 holds 15 amino acids from the cysteine to the phenylalanine. Left in the record is the CDR3 DNA by itself, 45 bases read in frame from the first base. These reads were obtained on an Illumina HiSeq 1500. Starting from the raw public reads, TCRdb applied fastp trimming at Q25, assembled clones with MiXCR and retained in-frame beta chains. When rows share a CDR3 protein, they turn into one entry using the most common DNA and genes. In all, the sample holds fewer than 550,000 distinct CDR3 sequences, and 16% of those were seen once. 20% to 30% of the sample belongs to the ten largest clones.

The V and J genes are TRBV7-3 and TRBJ2-3; there is no confident call for the D gene. The sequence came from a human donor in good health (CMV status not recorded). Some clones in this sample may be carry-over from other donors' samples. Sequencing used CD8+ T cells from PBMCs. The CDR3 here reads CASSSSGVATDTQYF. The DNA reads as follows: TGTGCCAGCAGCTCTAGTGGCGTGGCCACAGATACGCAGTATTTT. With all but the CDR3 taken from the reference TRBV7-3 and TRBJ2-3 genes, the full variable domain is: GAGVSQTPSNKVTEKGKYVELRCDPISGHTALYWYRQSLGQGPEFLIYFQGTGAADDSGLPNDRFFAVRPEGSVSTLKIQRTERGDSAVYLCASSSSGVATDTQYFGPGTRLTVL.